This TCR beta chain is from a study of graft-versus-host responses after intestinal transplantation. General study points: GvH clones appeared in recipient marrow, some first in ileum or blood.

Details on this clone: Its antigen is unidentified.

Some clones are missing from TCRdb's copy, which holds only in-frame ones; the method was immunoSEQ multiplex PCR. This sample has nearly 7,500 clones, with roughly 69% found just once. Graft-derived tissue was subjected to processing to liberate intraepithelial and lamina propria lymphocytes. The receptor's source is a human patient who received an intestinal transplant, so some T cells may come from the graft donor. Sequencing used ileum tissue, obtained about 240 days after intestinal transplantation.

As DNA, the CDR3 is TGTGCCAGTATACCCAGCGGGGCCCGGGGGACCGGGGAGCTGTTTTTT. Amino acids: CASIPSGARGTGELFF. The chain has TRBV19 and TRBJ2-2; TRBD2 matches at 7 bases. Germline V gives CDR1 LNHDA, CDR2 SQIVND (reference sequence). The trim removed 7 bases at V and 5 bases at J, leaving 13 bases unmatched. This CDR3 comprises 16 residues.